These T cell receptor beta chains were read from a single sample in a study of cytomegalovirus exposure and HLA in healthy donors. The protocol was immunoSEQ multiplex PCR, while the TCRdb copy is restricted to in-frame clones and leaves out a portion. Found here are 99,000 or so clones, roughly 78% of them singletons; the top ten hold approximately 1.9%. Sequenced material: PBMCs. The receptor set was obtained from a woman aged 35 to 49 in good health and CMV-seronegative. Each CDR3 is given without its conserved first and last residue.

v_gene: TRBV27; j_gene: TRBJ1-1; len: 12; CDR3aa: ASRVQGKNTEAF
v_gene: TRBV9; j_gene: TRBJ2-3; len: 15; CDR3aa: ASSEGLAGAGADTQY
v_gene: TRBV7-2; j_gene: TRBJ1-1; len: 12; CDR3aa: ASSRRGRNTEAF
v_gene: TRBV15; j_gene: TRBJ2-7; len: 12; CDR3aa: ATSRPGGSYEQY
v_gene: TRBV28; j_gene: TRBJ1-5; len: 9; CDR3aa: ASSAPRAQH
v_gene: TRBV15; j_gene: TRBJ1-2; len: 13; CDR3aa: ATSRERTGKFGYT
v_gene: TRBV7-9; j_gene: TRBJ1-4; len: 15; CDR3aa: ASASRAQWNRDEKLF
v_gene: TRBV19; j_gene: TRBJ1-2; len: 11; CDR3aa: ASSPRTVYGYT
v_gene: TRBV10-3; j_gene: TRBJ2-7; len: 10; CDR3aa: AISEPSYEQY
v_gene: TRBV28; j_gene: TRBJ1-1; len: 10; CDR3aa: ASSSVNTEAF
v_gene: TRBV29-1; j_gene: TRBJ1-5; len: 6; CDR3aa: SVVIMH
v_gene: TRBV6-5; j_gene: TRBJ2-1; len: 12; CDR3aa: ASHRGSTYNEQF
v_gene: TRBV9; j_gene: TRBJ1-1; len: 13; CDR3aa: ASSTRGAPNTEAF
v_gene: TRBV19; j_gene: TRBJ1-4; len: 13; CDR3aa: ASSRGLATNEKLF
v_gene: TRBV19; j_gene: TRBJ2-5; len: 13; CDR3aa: ASSDSGSLFETQY
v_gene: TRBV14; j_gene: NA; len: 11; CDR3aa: ASSLDSLYEQY
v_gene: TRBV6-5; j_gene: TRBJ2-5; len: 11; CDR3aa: ASSQGTEETQY
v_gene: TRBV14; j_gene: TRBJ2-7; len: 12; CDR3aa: ASSQDQGDYEQY
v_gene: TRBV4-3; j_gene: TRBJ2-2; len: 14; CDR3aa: ASSQGDRLSTGELF
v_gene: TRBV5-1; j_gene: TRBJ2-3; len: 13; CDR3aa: ASSLGAGLADTQY
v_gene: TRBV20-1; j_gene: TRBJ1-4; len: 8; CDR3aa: SAREEKLF
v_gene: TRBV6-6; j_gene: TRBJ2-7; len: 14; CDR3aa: ASSYGWGAPPYEQY
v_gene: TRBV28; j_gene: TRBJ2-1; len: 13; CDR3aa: ASRTDEVGYNEQF
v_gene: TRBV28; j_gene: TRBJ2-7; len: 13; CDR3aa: ASSSVGTETYEQY
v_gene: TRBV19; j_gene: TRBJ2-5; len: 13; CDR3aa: ASSIRGTYQETQY
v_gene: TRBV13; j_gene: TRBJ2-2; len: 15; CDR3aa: ASSQPLDSFSTGELF
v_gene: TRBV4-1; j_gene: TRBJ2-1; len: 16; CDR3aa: ASSQVRSPGVTYNEQF
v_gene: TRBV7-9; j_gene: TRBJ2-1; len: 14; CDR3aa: SSSSTSGTTYNEQF
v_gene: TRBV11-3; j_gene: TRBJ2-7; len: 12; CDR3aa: ASSLAGGSYEQY
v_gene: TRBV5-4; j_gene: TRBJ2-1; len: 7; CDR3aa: AIGGEQF
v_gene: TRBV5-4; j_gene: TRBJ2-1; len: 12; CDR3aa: ASSLRSSYNEQF